Each of the 30 T cell receptor beta chains below was sequenced from the same sample in a study of shared clonotypes between healthy human individuals. The data were produced by immunoSEQ multiplex PCR, yet TCRdb's version contains in-frame clones alone and is incomplete. The data hold some 2,000,000 clones, with roughly 95% observed a single time. CD45RO-negative cells were positively selected for CCR7, leaving out terminally differentiated effector memory CD45RA+ cells. Sequences were obtained from naive CD8+ T cells sorted from blood. These receptors were obtained from a man between 18 and 29 years old in good health.

The CDR3 nucleotides read TGTGCCAGCAGTCTCAAACTTGCGGGGGCCTACGAGCAGTACTTC. It specifies CASSLKLAGAYEQYF. V gene TRBV27 combines with J gene TRBJ2-7, with 7 positions matching TRBD2. The V gene's germline CDR1 is MNHEY and CDR2 SMNVEV (reference sequence). The junction had 9 bases not matched to a gene; V was cut back by 5 bases and J by 2 bases. The CDR3 is 15 residues long.

The chain combines TRBV15 with TRBJ2-7; 10 nucleotides align to TRBD2. With 4 bases clipped from V and 4 bases from J, the junction kept 4 bases outside the gene matches. The CDR3 length is 14 residues. Germline values: CDR1 LNHNV, CDR2 YYDKDF (reference sequence). The CDR3: CATSMASGGYEQYF. The DNA of the CDR3 is TGTGCCACCAGCATGGCTAGCGGGGGTTACGAGCAGTACTTC.

The chain combines TRBV10-1 with TRBJ1-2; maybe TRBD1 (5 bases). The V end was cut by 0 bases, the J end by 8 bases, with 13 bases between. The CDR3 totals 14 residues. Germline V gene sequence: CDR1 WNHNN, CDR2 SYGVQD (reference sequence). Written as DNA, the CDR3 is TGCGCCAGCAGTGAGTCGGTCGGGACGGGGGGCTACACCTTC. This encodes CASSESVGTGGYTF.

V and J are TRBV4-1 and TRBJ2-7, with 9 bases lining up with TRBD2. The V gene end was trimmed by 4 bases and the J gene end by 4 bases; junction bases not matched to a gene: 11. The CDR3 has 16 residues. In germline, CDR1 is MGHRA, CDR2 YSYEKL. CDR3 DNA sequence: TGCGCCAGCAGCCCGAAGACTAGCGGAGTTACTTACGAGCAGTACTTC. Its translation: CASSPKTSGVTYEQYF.

The table lists this clone with a count of one. The gene calls are TRBV4-1 and TRBJ1-3; the D gene is possibly TRBD1 (6 bases). Germline V lookup: CDR1 MGHRA, CDR2 YSYEKL. Trimming cost V 4 bases and J 0 bases, with 13 bases left between them. CDR3 length: 16 amino acids. CDR3 residues: CASSLGHLNSGNTIYF. In DNA, the CDR3 is TGCGCCAGCAGCCTGGGACATCTAAACTCTGGAAACACCATATATTTT.

V usage is TRBV29-1 and J usage is TRBJ2-5; 9 bases line up with TRBD2. V shed 4 bases, J shed 4 bases, and the junction held 16 bases outside the gene matches. The germline gives CDR1 SQVTM, CDR2 ANQGSEA. The length of the CDR3 is 17 residues. This chain's CDR3 is CSVGASGNFLILETQYF. The CDR3 nucleotides are TGCAGCGTTGGGGCTAGCGGGAATTTTCTTATCTTAGAGACCCAGTACTTC.

The chain couples TRBV12-2 to TRBJ2-7; the listed D gene, TRBD2, was not tested against the DNA. TRBV12-2 is labeled a pseudogene. The CDR3 has 16 residues. The DNA for the CDR3 is TGTGCAAGTCGCTCGGCTCGGACTAGCGGGATCGACGAGCAGTACTTC. This gives the protein CASRSARTSGIDEQYF.

J is TRBJ2-4 and V is TRBV4-2; 11 bases are shared with TRBD2. Germline V gives CDR1 LGHNA, CDR2 YNFKEQ. CDR3 size: 19 residues. V gave up 4 bases and J gave up 0 bases; unmatched junction bases: 11. DNA of the CDR3: TGTGCCAGCAGCCCCCCAGGGGGACTAGCGGTTCTAGCCAAAAACATTCAGTACTTC. It specifies CASSPPGGLAVLAKNIQYF.

This clone occurred once. The genes are TRBV28 and TRBJ2-3; 7 bases fit TRBD1. The germline gives CDR1 MDHEN, CDR2 SYDVKM. The CDR3 covers 15 residues. Unmatched junction bases numbered 10, after V lost 5 bases and J lost 5 bases. DNA for the CDR3: TGTGCCAGCAGTGTGAGGGGGCCTTACCAAGATACGCAGTATTTT. Its translation: CASSVRGPYQDTQYF.

The rearrangement joins TRBV27 to TRBJ2-7; tentatively, D is TRBD1 (6 bases). From germline, CDR1 is MNHEY and CDR2 SMNVEV (reference sequence). Trimming took 6 bases from V and 7 from J, leaving 25 bases between them. The CDR3 runs 16 residues. CDR3 sequence reads: CASSHIPGHASGEQYF. CDR3 in DNA: TGTGCCAGCAGCCATATTCCGGGACATGCCTCGGGGGAGCAGTACTTC.

The chain is built from TRBV4-1 and TRBJ2-2; 7 bases align to TRBD2. Germline values: CDR1 MGHRA, CDR2 YSYEKL. The CDR3 is 18 residues long. The V segment lost 4 bases and the J segment 3 bases; nucleotides outside the gene matches: 14. For the CDR3, the DNA is TGCGCCAGCAGCCTAAGCCCTGGGGCTAGCGGATACACCGGGGAGCTGTTTTTT. Protein: CASSLSPGASGYTGELFF.

The gene calls are TRBV4-1 and TRBJ2-1; 8 nucleotides agree with TRBD2. V dropped 3 bases and J dropped 7; count of bases not matched to a gene: 17. The germline CDR1 and CDR2 sequences are MGHRA and YSYEKL. The CDR3 covers 18 residues. CDR3 coding DNA: TGCGCCAGCAGCCAGGGTGGGGCAACGGGAGGGCCTAGGAATGAGCAGTTCTTC. Translation gives CASSQGGATGGPRNEQFF.

This chain links TRBV7-6 with TRBJ1-2; 9 nucleotides agree with TRBD1. This CDR3 has 15 residues. CDR1 SGHVS and CDR2 FNYEAQ come from the germline V gene. Trimming took 5 bases from V and 6 from J; bases not matched to a gene: 10. This chain's CDR3 is CASSPGTGRLDGYTF. The CDR3 DNA is TGTGCCAGCAGCCCCGGGACAGGGAGATTGGATGGCTACACCTTC.

The V gene is TRBV7-9, the J gene TRBJ2-5; tentative D call: TRBD1 (5 bases). CDR3 length: 14 residues. Trimming removed 5 bases from V and 2 bases from J, with 12 bases in between. Germline V CDR1 and CDR2: SEHNR, FQNEAQ (reference sequence). CDR3 bases: TGTGCCAGCAGCCTTGCATGGACACAAGAGACCCAGTACTTC. Amino acids: CASSLAWTQETQYF. Variable domain in full (rest from reference TRBV7-9 and TRBJ2-5): DTGVSQNPRHKITKRGQNVTFRCDPISEHNRLYWYRQTLGQGPEFLTYFQNEAQLEKSRLLSDRFSAERPKGSFSTLEIQRTEQGDSAMYLCASSLAWTQETQYFGPGTRLLVL.

The V call is TRBV11-2, the J call TRBJ2-3, with a possible D match to TRBD2 (7 bases). Germline CDR1 reads SGHAT; CDR2 reads FQNNGV. The CDR3 has 14 amino acids. Trimming stripped 5 bases from V and 5 bases from J, with 14 bases between. CDR3 loop: CASSLWGGGDTQYF. The CDR3 DNA follows: TGTGCCAGCAGCCTCTGGGGAGGGGGAGATACGCAGTATTTT.

This chain links TRBV2 with TRBJ2-7, with TRBD1 matching over 10 bases. Trimming cost V 10 bases and J 2 bases; bases outside gene matches: 17. The CDR3 is made up of 17 amino acids. The germline V gene encodes CDR1 SNHLY and CDR2 FYNNEI. CDR3 coding DNA: TGTGCCACCCTGACAGGGGGCGCGGCTAGCGGTGCCTACGAGCAGTACTTC. Residues: CATLTGGAASGAYEQYF.

About this clone: Within the sample, other DNA sequences also encode this same CDR3. The V call is TRBV4-1, the J call TRBJ2-1; possibly TRBD1 or TRBD2 for D (5 bases each). This CDR3 comprises 14 residues. Trimming pared 4 bases from V and 1 base from J, leaving 8 bases between. The V gene's germline CDR1 is MGHRA and CDR2 YSYEKL. Written as DNA, the CDR3 is TGCGCCAGCAGCCGGGACCCGTCCTACAATGAGCAGTTCTTC. It is translated as CASSRDPSYNEQFF.

This sequence joins TRBV4-3 and TRBJ2-7; D gene uncertain. Germline values: CDR1 LGHNA, CDR2 YSLEER. V was trimmed by 3 bases and J by 0 bases, leaving 9 bases between them. This CDR3 has 14 amino acids. Here the CDR3 DNA reads TGCGCCAGCAGCCATGACATTACCTCCTACGAGCAGTACTTC. The encoded protein is CASSHDITSYEQYF.

Written as DNA, the CDR3 is TGTGCCAGCAGTTTACGAGGCGGGTTAGACACTGAAGCTTTCTTT. Amino acid sequence: CASSLRGGLDTEAFF. The chain recombines TRBV28 with TRBJ1-1, with D unclear. Germline V gene lookup returns CDR1 MDHEN and CDR2 SYDVKM. This CDR3 has 15 residues. V lost 2 bases and J 3 bases, leaving 13 bases between the germline ends.

This clone was found once. This chain uses TRBV5-1 with TRBJ1-2, with a weak D call TRBD1 (6 bases). The CDR3 extends over 14 amino acids. Germline V lookup: CDR1 SGHRS, CDR2 YFSETQ. Trimming cost V 4 bases and J 4 bases, with 14 bases left between them. CDR3 amino acids: CASSQDSYGYGYTF. The CDR3 DNA sequence: TGCGCCAGCAGCCAGGACAGTTACGGCTATGGCTACACCTTC.

Concerning this clone itself: Other DNA sequences in this specimen translate into the identical CDR3. V and J are TRBV19 and TRBJ2-7; TRBD2 is a possible D gene (5 bases). CDR3 length: 14 residues. With 3 bases removed from V and 1 base from J, the gap between germline ends came to 10 bases. CDR1 and CDR2 from the germline V gene are LNHDA and SQIVND (reference sequence). The CDR3 reads CASSISGSSYEQYF. In DNA, the CDR3 is TGTGCCAGTAGTATCTCTGGGAGTTCCTACGAGCAGTACTTC. The variable domain in full, completed from reference TRBV19 and TRBJ2-7, reads DGGITQSPKYLFRKEGQNVTLSCEQNLNHDAMYWYRQDPGQGLRLIYYSQIVNDFQKGDIAEGYSVSREKKESFPLTVTSAQKNPTAFYLCASSISGSSYEQYFGPGTRLTVT.

The rearrangement joins TRBV4-1 to TRBJ1-2; tentatively, D is TRBD1 (6 bases). V was clipped by 0 bases and J by 3 bases, with 11 bases between them. The length of the CDR3 is 15 residues. Germline assignment: CDR1 MGHRA and CDR2 YSYEKL. The CDR3 region is CASSQDYRVDYGYTF. CDR3 nucleotide sequence: TGCGCCAGCAGCCAAGACTACAGGGTTGACTATGGCTACACCTTC.

The V gene is TRBV10-3, the J gene TRBJ1-3, with 8 bases that match TRBD1. Germline V gene sequence: CDR1 ENHRY, CDR2 SYGVKD. The trim removed 6 bases at V and 1 base at J, leaving 14 bases unmatched. The CDR3 sequence is 18 residues long. The CDR3 here is CAIRRTGFSPSSGNTIYF. The CDR3 bases are TGTGCCATCAGGAGGACAGGGTTTAGCCCTTCATCTGGAAACACCATATATTTT.

The chain recombines TRBV7-9 with TRBJ2-3, with 9 bases lining up with TRBD2. CDR1 SEHNR and CDR2 FQNEAQ come from the germline V gene (reference sequence). The CDR3 is 15 amino acids. Germline trimming cut 5 bases from V and 4 bases from J; bases unmatched to any gene: 7. The chain's CDR3 is CASSRSGSFADTQYF. In nucleotides, the CDR3 is TGTGCCAGCAGCCGTAGCGGGAGCTTCGCAGATACGCAGTATTTT. Filled out from reference TRBV7-9 and TRBJ2-3, the complete variable domain reads DTGVSQNPRHKITKRGQNVTFRCDPISEHNRLYWYRQTLGQGPEFLTYFQNEAQLEKSRLLSDRFSAERPKGSFSTLEIQRTEQGDSAMYLCASSRSGSFADTQYFGPGTRLTVL.

The rearrangement uses TRBV6-1 and TRBJ2-7; tentatively, D is TRBD2 (5 bases). There are 15 residues in the CDR3. Trimming cost V 7 bases and J 7 bases, with 23 bases left between them. Germline CDR1 is MNHNS and CDR2 is SASEGT. The chain's CDR3 is CASNFLRMSGGEQYF. The CDR3 bases are TGTGCCAGCAATTTCCTCAGGATGTCCGGAGGAGAGCAGTACTTC.

Points on this clone: One end of the junction varies from germline; a read error may be responsible. This rearrangement joins TRBV6-6 to TRBJ1-2, with 8 bases that match TRBD1. Germline CDR1 MNHNY, CDR2 SVGAGI (reference sequence). The CDR3 sequence is 16 residues long. The CDR3 spells CASSDSTGEEQYGYTF. In DNA, the CDR3 is TGTGCCAGCAGTGACTCGACAGGGGAGGAGCAGTATGGCTACACCTTC.

V is TRBV6-5 and J is TRBJ2-3, with D unclear. Germline CDR1 and CDR2: MNHEY and SVGAGI. CDR3 length equals 16 residues. The V end lost 4 bases, the J end lost 0 bases, and 14 bases lay between the germline ends. The CDR3 region has the DNA TGTGCCAGCAGTTCCACTGTCGAAGCTAGCACAGATACGCAGTATTTT. Protein sequence: CASSSTVEASTDTQYF.

This clone came up once. This specimen includes other DNA sequences encoding the same CDR3. This chain connects TRBV27 to TRBJ2-1; TRBD2 agrees at 8 bases. V shed 4 bases, J shed 3 bases, and the junction held 2 bases outside the gene matches. The CDR3 loop spans 14 amino acids. CDR1 and CDR2 (germline): MNHEY, SMNVEV (reference sequence). CDR3 amino acids: CASSSGGSYNEQFF. The CDR3 DNA sequence: TGTGCCAGCAGTTCGGGGGGGAGCTACAATGAGCAGTTCTTC.

This chain connects TRBV10-2 to TRBJ1-2; TRBD1 matches 10 bases. V gave up 3 bases and J gave up 6 bases; unmatched junction bases: 10. The CDR3 sequence is 16 residues long. Germline values: CDR1 WSHSY, CDR2 SAAADI. CDR3 loop: CASSDAPGQGIDGYTF. DNA of the CDR3: TGCGCCAGCAGTGATGCGCCGGGACAGGGGATCGATGGCTACACCTTC.

The chain combines TRBV19 with TRBJ2-2; D gene ambiguous. Germline lookup yields CDR1 LNHDA and CDR2 SQIVND (reference sequence). Trimming took off 5 bases at V and 6 bases at J, with 7 bases between the two ends. CDR3 length: 12 amino acids. The CDR3, as DNA: TGTGCCAGTAGTTGGCCACCCGGGGAGCTGTTTTTT. It yields the protein CASSWPPGELFF.